The rows below give T cell receptor beta chains drawn from one sample of a study of blood T cell repertoires in COVID-19. The protocol was immunoSEQ multiplex PCR, while the TCRdb copy is restricted to in-frame clones and leaves out a portion. The repertoire consists of under 150,000 clones, with 75% to 80% occurring once and the leading ten covering 9% to 10%. Sequencing used peripheral blood. The receptor set was obtained from a woman in her 50s with active or convalescent COVID-19. The CDR3 runs from the conserved cysteine through the conserved F or W. Each record gives: V gene, D gene, J gene, clone size, CDR3 protein, CDR3 DNA. A D gene is named only where the DNA matches it firmly. Size is omitted from some rows. Given values are once, few, many or a class for expanded clones.

>TRBV5-1|TRBD1|TRBJ1-4|.
CASSLGQGGKLFF
TGCGCCAGCAGCTTAGGACAGGGGGGAAAACTGTTTTTT
>TRBV6-1|TRBD1|TRBJ2-7|.
CASSDAATGGRGYSYEQYF
TGTGCCAGCAGTGATGCCGCGACTGGGGGCAGGGGGTACTCCTACGAGCAGTACTTC
>TRBV19|TRBD2|TRBJ2-1|.
CASNRGSSYNEQFF
TGTGCCAGTAATCGCGGGAGCTCCTACAATGAGCAGTTCTTC
>TRBV6-5|TRBD2|TRBJ2-7|.
CASIPGGETYEQYF
TGTGCCAGCATCCCGGGGGGGGAAACCTACGAGCAGTACTTC
>TRBV2|.|TRBJ1-5|.
CASRRGEGNSNQPQHF
TGTGCCAGCAGACGGGGGGAAGGGAATAGCAATCAGCCCCAGCATTTT
>TRBV30|TRBD1|TRBJ1-1|.
CAWTTGGPAFF
TGTGCCTGGACCACAGGGGGCCCAGCTTTCTTT
>TRBV7-2|TRBD2|TRBJ2-1|.
CASSRTSGTTSSYNEQFF
TGTGCCAGCAGCCGGACTAGCGGGACAACAAGCTCCTACAATGAGCAGTTCTTC
>TRBV27|.|TRBJ1-1|.
CASSPILAEGPYTEAFF
TGTGCCAGCAGCCCTATATTGGCGGAGGGGCCTTACACTGAAGCTTTCTTT
>TRBV27|.|TRBJ2-4|.
CASSSGAAKNIQYF
TGTGCCAGCAGTTCAGGGGCTGCCAAAAACATTCAGTACTTC
>TRBV7-2|.|TRBJ2-7|.
CASSLRTGALDEQYF
TGTGCCAGCAGCCTCAGAACAGGAGCCCTGGACGAGCAGTACTTC
>TRBV6-6|TRBD2|TRBJ2-7|few
CASSPWSSGRREQYF
TGTGCCAGCAGTCCCTGGTCCAGCGGGAGACGGGAGCAGTACTTC
>TRBV20-1|.|TRBJ2-7|.
CSASPADFFSYEQYF
TGCAGTGCTAGTCCTGCAGATTTCTTCTCCTACGAGCAGTACTTC
>TRBV6-6|TRBD1|TRBJ1-5|.
CASSYQQGARQPQHF
TGTGCCAGCAGTTACCAACAGGGGGCAAGACAGCCCCAGCATTTT
>TRBV9|TRBD1|TRBJ1-1|.
CASSPQGQGGTEAFF
TGTGCCAGCAGCCCTCAGGGACAGGGCGGGACTGAAGCTTTCTTT
>TRBV29-1|TRBD1|TRBJ1-4|.
CSVEGTGGQEKLFF
TGCAGCGTTGAAGGTACAGGGGGCCAGGAAAAACTGTTTTTT
>TRBV5-1|TRBD2|TRBJ2-7|once
CASSPSSGGPLHEQYF
TGCGCCAGCAGCCCGTCCAGCGGGGGGCCTCTCCACGAGCAGTACTTC
>TRBV27|.|TRBJ2-2|.
CASRLTGDTGELFF
TGTGCCAGCCGCCTCACCGGGGACACCGGGGAGCTGTTTTTT
>TRBV27|.|TRBJ2-1|.
CASSRRAGPYNEQFF
TGTGCCAGCAGTCGACGGGCGGGACCCTACAATGAGCAGTTCTTC
>TRBV7-2|TRBD2|TRBJ2-1|few
CASSPGTSGFREQFF
TGTGCCAGCAGCCCCGGGACTAGCGGGTTTCGTGAGCAGTTCTTC
>TRBV5-3|TRBD1|TRBJ1-4|.
CARSLDGGTGKEKLFF
TGTGCCAGAAGCCTCGACGGGGGGACAGGGAAGGAAAAACTGTTTTTT
>TRBV27|.|TRBJ2-1|.
CASSWARGTTYNEQFF
TGTGCCAGCAGTTGGGCCCGCGGGACGACCTACAATGAGCAGTTCTTC
>TRBV6-6|.|TRBJ1-4|few
CASSSNRESTNEKLFF
TGTGCCAGCAGTTCTAACAGGGAGTCAACTAATGAAAAACTGTTTTTT
>TRBV6-5|.|TRBJ1-4|many
CASSYSATNEKLFF
TGTGCCAGCAGTTACAGCGCAACTAATGAAAAACTGTTTTTT
>TRBV5-5|TRBD1|TRBJ1-1|.
CASRNRGNTEAFF
TGTGCCAGCAGAAACAGGGGGAACACTGAAGCTTTCTTT
>TRBV19|TRBD2|TRBJ2-7|.
CASSISRLAGSGEQYF
TGTGCCAGTAGTATCTCCAGACTAGCGGGAAGCGGCGAGCAGTACTTC
>TRBV29-1|.|TRBJ1-1|.
CSVEKTRNTEAFF
TGCAGCGTTGAAAAGACAAGGAACACTGAAGCTTTCTTT
>TRBV3-1/TRBV3-2|.|TRBJ1-1|.
CASSGPGRRKFFF
TGTGCCAGCAGCGGACCGGGGAGGAGGAAGTTTTTCTTT
>TRBV4-3|.|TRBJ2-3|.
CASSPGTSEGDTQYF
TGCGCCAGCAGCCCTGGGACTTCCGAGGGAGATACGCAGTATTTT
>TRBV5-8|TRBD2|TRBJ2-1|.
CASSPLGLAGSYNEQFF
TGTGCCAGCAGCCCCTTGGGACTAGCGGGCTCCTACAATGAGCAGTTCTTC
>TRBV29-1|.|TRBJ1-1|.
CSVGREAAFF
TGCAGCGTTGGCAGGGAGGCAGCTTTCTTT
>TRBV2|.|TRBJ2-5|.
CASRAGSGNQETQYF
TGTGCCAGCAGGGCGGGGAGCGGCAACCAAGAGACCCAGTACTTC
>TRBV7-6|TRBD1|TRBJ2-3|.
CASSFKRGTGHTQYF
TGTGCCAGCAGCTTTAAGAGGGGGACAGGTCATACGCAGTATTTT
>TRBV7-9|.|TRBJ2-5|.
CASSLMSLDQETQYF
TGTGCCAGCAGCTTAATGAGCCTCGACCAAGAGACCCAGTACTTC
>TRBV5-8|TRBD1|TRBJ1-1|.
CASSFHRGSTEAFF
TGTGCCAGCAGCTTCCACAGGGGTAGCACTGAAGCTTTCTTT
>TRBV28|.|TRBJ1-4|.
CASSLAGTLSEKLFF
TGTGCCAGCAGTTTAGCCGGGACACTGTCAGAAAAACTGTTTTTT
>TRBV7-2|TRBD1|TRBJ1-5|.
CASSGQTGGSQPQHF
TGTGCCAGCAGCGGACAGACAGGGGGCTCTCAGCCCCAGCATTTT
>TRBV7-2|.|TRBJ1-6|.
CASSLAGYGNSPLHF
TGTGCCAGCAGCTTAGCCGGGTATGGTAATTCACCCCTCCACTTT
>TRBV2|.|TRBJ2-1|.
CASSGLGDNEQFF
TGTGCCAGCAGTGGACTAGGAGACAATGAGCAGTTCTTC
>TRBV6-1|.|TRBJ2-7|.
CASSETGIGYEQYF
TGTGCCAGCAGTGAAACAGGGATTGGTTACGAGCAGTACTTC
>TRBV27|.|TRBJ1-1|.
CASSLWVGGLGTEAFF
TGTGCCAGCAGTTTATGGGTTGGGGGCCTGGGGACTGAAGCTTTCTTT
>TRBV5-4|TRBD2|TRBJ2-5|.
CASSLAGASGRGRETQYF
TGTGCCAGCAGCTTGGCGGGGGCTAGCGGGAGGGGTCGAGAGACCCAGTACTTC
>TRBV5-8|TRBD1|TRBJ2-3|once
CASSLTAGTESTDTQYF
TGTGCCAGCAGCCTCACTGCCGGGACAGAAAGCACAGATACGCAGTATTTT
>TRBV3-1/TRBV3-2|TRBD1|TRBJ2-1|.
CASSPYGTEIYNEQFF
TGTGCCAGCAGCCCTTACGGGACAGAGATCTACAATGAGCAGTTCTTC
>TRBV6-1|TRBD2|TRBJ2-3|.
CASSVYDSGVWDTQYF
TGTGCCAGCAGTGTGTATGATAGCGGGGTATGGGATACGCAGTATTTT
>TRBV19|.|TRBJ1-4|.
CASSKGQQEKLFF
TGTGCCAGTAGTAAAGGACAACAGGAAAAACTGTTTTTT
>TRBV10-3|.|TRBJ1-6|many
CAISSGDNSPLHF
TGTGCCATCAGTAGCGGGGATAATTCACCCCTCCACTTT
>TRBV29-1|TRBD1|TRBJ1-1|.
CSVMTGGWAFF
TGCAGCGTTATGACAGGGGGCTGGGCTTTCTTT
>TRBV7-5|.|TRBJ2-7|.
CVRSLASGINEQYF
TGTGTCAGAAGCTTAGCTAGCGGGATCAACGAGCAGTACTTC
>TRBV19|TRBD1|TRBJ1-2|.
CASSMLSTGGAGYGYTF
TGTGCCAGTAGTATGCTCTCCACAGGGGGCGCAGGCTATGGCTACACCTTC
>TRBV12-3/TRBV12-4|.|TRBJ2-5|.
CASSRGAQETQYF
TGTGCCAGCAGTCGGGGTGCACAAGAGACCCAGTACTTC
>TRBV20-1|TRBD2|TRBJ2-1|.
CSASEPSGGFYNEQFF
TGCAGTGCTAGTGAACCTAGCGGGGGGTTCTACAATGAGCAGTTCTTC
>TRBV9|TRBD2|TRBJ2-1|once
CASSWSGSNEQFF
TGTGCCAGCAGCTGGAGCGGGAGCAATGAGCAGTTCTTC
>TRBV11-1|TRBD2|TRBJ2-1|.
CASSLGLAGPYNEQFF
TGTGCCAGCAGCCTGGGACTAGCGGGGCCCTACAATGAGCAGTTCTTC
>TRBV19|.|TRBJ2-3|few
CASREGAGTQYF
TGTGCCAGTAGGGAGGGGGCGGGTACGCAGTATTTT
>TRBV30|TRBD1|TRBJ2-7|.
CAWSPGTAGGYEQYF
TGTGCCTGGAGTCCAGGGACAGCCGGCGGCTACGAGCAGTACTTC
>TRBV5-4|TRBD2|TRBJ2-2|.
CASSSGRARGGAGELFF
TGTGCCAGCAGCAGCGGGCGGGCACGCGGGGGGGCCGGGGAGCTGTTTTTT
>TRBV27|.|TRBJ1-2|.
CASRSLGGIVYGYTF
TGTGCCAGCCGATCCCTTGGGGGGATAGTCTATGGCTACACCTTC
>TRBV18|TRBD2|TRBJ2-3|.
CASSPGSLAGDFTDTQYF
TGTGCCAGCTCACCAGGTTCATTGGCGGGGGATTTCACAGATACGCAGTATTTT
>TRBV5-3|TRBD2|TRBJ2-3|.
CARSSRLAECTDTQYF
TGTGCCAGAAGCTCTAGACTAGCGGAGTGCACAGATACGCAGTATTTT